This TCR beta chain was recorded in a study of OX40 agonist ivuxolimab in advanced cancers. Study-level information: Dose-escalation patients had hepatocellular carcinoma, melanoma, renal cell or head and neck cancer.

For this clone: What it recognizes is unknown.

V was shortened by 1 base and J by 3 bases, with 9 bases between the two germline ends. This CDR3 has 15 amino acids. Germline V gives CDR1 LGHNA, CDR2 YNFKEQ. Profiled with immunoSEQ multiplex PCR; TCRdb holds only in-frame clones, not every one. The data hold about 70,000 clones, with 85% to 90% observed a single time. Study-level points and caveats: In the 0.1 to 3.0 mg/kg range, CD4+ and CD8+ blood T cells had expanded clonally by week 6. The study found that CD8+ T cells averaged more expanded clones than CD4+.

V usage is TRBV4-2 and J usage is TRBJ2-2, with D possibly TRBD2 on 6 matching bases. The sample here was CD4+ or CD8+ T cells sorted from blood, taken in a trial of the OX40 agonist ivuxolimab. The TCR comes from an adult with an advanced solid tumor such as melanoma, head and neck, liver or kidney cancer. The CDR3 nucleotides are TGTGCCAGCAGCCAAGGAACGGGAGACACCGGGGAGCTGTTTTTT. Protein product: CASSQGTGDTGELFF.